The present entry profiles one TCR beta chain with its context. The data stem from a study of response to subunit inactivated influenza vaccine. MiXCR was run by TCRdb on the RT-PCR reads, yielding one entry per CDR3 protein. The sample carries about 170,000 distinct CDR3 sequences, roughly 12% recorded once. This CDR3 comprises 13 residues. The V end lost 1 base, the J end lost 1 base, and 5 bases lay between the germline ends. Germline CDR1 is MDHEN and CDR2 is SYDVKM. Another study also made use of these data, one on T cells expressing NK-cell markers. As that report states: UMIs were included in TCR beta cDNA generated by 5'RACE template switching. An anti-gamma-delta TCR antibody confined sorting to alpha-beta TCR T cells across several of the experiments. Of the CD8+ T cell pool in about 6 donors, roughly 1.0-8% was accounted for by dominant NKG2C+ clonotypes.

V usage is TRBV28 and J usage is TRBJ2-7, with D unresolved. Sequenced here: CD8+ T cells sorted from PBMCs, sampled 12 days after vaccination. The TCR comes from a man aged 45 to 65 who received an inactivated influenza vaccine. Written as DNA, the CDR3 is TGTGCCAGCAGTTTATTCGGGTCCTACGAGCAGTACTTC. Translated, it gives CASSLFGSYEQYF. Drawing the rest from reference TRBV28 and TRBJ2-7, the complete variable domain is DVKVTQSSRYLVKRTGEKVFLECVQDMDHENMFWYRQDPGLGLRLIYFSYDVKMKEKGDIPEGYSVSREKKERFSLILESASTNQTSMYLCASSLFGSYEQYFGPGTRLTVT.